This T cell receptor (beta chain) was obtained from a study of cytomegalovirus exposure and HLA in healthy donors. 13 Jbeta primers and 60 Vbeta primers were used for the PCR. The protocol was immunoSEQ multiplex PCR, while the TCRdb copy is restricted to in-frame clones and leaves out a portion. The repertoire holds under 130,000 clones, with around 80% as singletons. This clone occurred once. Its target is unknown. Broader study findings: Among donors in an Asian-associated ancestry cluster, a later analysis reportedly found fewer N-insertions than the roughly 680-donor mean. A missense variant in DCLRE1C was later tied to TCR beta V- and J-gene trimming.

The CDR3 is made up of 15 amino acids. CDR1 is LNHNV and CDR2 is YYDKDF in the germline V gene (reference sequence). After removal of 5 bases from V and 2 bases from J, the junction contained 3 bases not matched to a gene. The V gene is TRBV15, the J gene TRBJ1-3; 10 nucleotides match TRBD1. The clonotype comes from a woman aged 40 to 50 in good health and CMV-seronegative. The source material was PBMCs. For the CDR3, the DNA is TGTGCCACCAGCGAGGACAGGGGGACTGGAAACACCATATATTTT. Encoded protein: CATSEDRGTGNTIYF.